This T cell receptor beta chain originates from a study of T cell responses to AZD1222 COVID-19 vaccine. Study conclusions and caveats: Repertoires in all cases were sampled only once the peak T cell response had passed.

This clone was detected only a few times. Its antigen is unidentified. TCRdb's table, derived via immunoSEQ multiplex PCR, lists solely in-frame clones and lacks some. Of 120,000 or so clones detected, about 89% appear once; the ten largest clones hold 8.5% to 14%. Trimming shortened V by 4 bases and J by 9 bases, and 22 bases separated the two germline ends. The CDR3 is made up of 16 amino acids. Germline CDR1 and CDR2: SNHLY and FYNNEI. The clonotype originates from an adult in good health. The rearrangement uses TRBV2 and TRBJ2-1; D may be TRBD1 (5 bases). The specimen comprised peripheral blood, sampled on day 0 of MenACWY control vaccination. CDR3 nucleotides: TGTGCCAGCAGTGTTGAGGTGGCTCTTGGGGCAATTGAGCAGTTCTTC. It encodes CASSVEVALGAIEQFF.